These 22 T cell receptor beta chains were all obtained from the same sample, sequenced in a study of T-cell reconstitution after alpha-beta-depleted transplantation in children. Unique molecular identifiers tagged the TCRbeta library. MiXCR, run by TCRdb on the PCR reads, gives a single entry per CDR3 protein. The table shows a few hundred thousand distinct CDR3 sequences, with 9.5% to 15% occurring only once. The specimen comprised PBMCs from the stem cell graft donor, sampled from the stem cell graft. The receptors come from a human donor who donated a stem cell graft to a child with combined immunodeficiency.

V usage is TRBV6-2 or TRBV6-3 and J usage is TRBJ2-5; possible D gene TRBD2, 5 bases. Germline V gives CDR1 MNHEY, CDR2 SVGEGT. The V and J ends lost 0 bases and 1 base respectively, with 9 bases between them. The CDR3 is 15 residues long. Written as DNA, the CDR3 is TGTGCCAGCAGTTACTCGGACTTCCTCCAAGAGACCCAGTACTTC. This codes for CASSYSDFLQETQYF.

This clonotype was seen many times. The V gene is TRBV11-2, the J gene TRBJ2-1; 9 bases fit TRBD1. With V trimmed by 5 bases and J by 0 bases, 14 bases remained unmatched. The CDR3 covers 19 residues. Germline CDR1 is SGHAT and CDR2 is FQNNGV. CDR3 bases: TGTGCCAGCAGCGGGACAGGGACTACGCGTCCGAGCTCCTACAATGAGCAGTTCTTC. Encoded protein: CASSGTGTTRPSSYNEQFF.

In its sample, this clonotype was seen many times. This chain links TRBV7-2 with TRBJ1-4; the D gene is possibly TRBD1 (5 bases). The V end lost 1 base, the J end lost 8 bases, and 14 bases lay between the germline ends. The length of the CDR3 is 15 residues. The germline V gene encodes CDR1 SGHTA and CDR2 FQGNSA. CDR3 bases: TGTGCCAGCAGCTTAGGACGGGGCGCGATGGAAAAACTGTTTTTT. Translation gives CASSLGRGAMEKLFF.

There are a few counts of this clonotype. CDR3 nucleotides: TGTGCCAGCAGAACCGGGACACCCTCAATCGAGCAGTACTTC. It yields the protein CASRTGTPSIEQYF. The chain carries TRBV6-5 and TRBJ2-7; D may be TRBD1 (6 bases). V was pared by 6 bases and J by 6 bases, with 18 bases between. The CDR3 length is 14 residues. CDR1 is MNHEY and CDR2 is SVGAGI in the germline V gene.

There are a few counts of this clonotype. The chain links TRBV5-1 to TRBJ2-3; 10 positions match TRBD1. This CDR3 region has 17 residues. With 1 base clipped from V and 3 bases from J, the junction kept 8 bases outside the gene matches. Looked up from germline, CDR1 is SGHRS and CDR2 is YFSETQ. This CDR3 is CASSLRRGQGVTDTQYF. The CDR3 DNA is TGCGCCAGCAGCTTGCGGAGAGGACAGGGGGTAACAGATACGCAGTATTTT.

This clonotype was found a few times. The chain carries TRBV29-1 and TRBJ1-1; D gene uncertain. This CDR3 is built from 13 residues. Germline lookup yields CDR1 SQVTM and CDR2 ANQGSEA. Trimming removed 3 bases from V and 5 bases from J, with 13 bases in between. The CDR3 loop reads CSVERRAATEAFF. Here the CDR3 DNA reads TGCAGCGTTGAGAGGAGGGCTGCTACTGAAGCTTTCTTT.

Ten or more counts support this clonotype. This chain joins TRBV9 and TRBJ2-1; D tentatively fits TRBD1 or TRBD2 (5 bases each). Germline values: CDR1 SGDLS, CDR2 YYNGEE. The CDR3 runs 13 residues. The germline V and J ends were trimmed by 1 base and 8 bases, with 10 bases remaining between them. The CDR3 is CASSVTGGDEQFF. CDR3 nucleotides: TGTGCCAGCAGCGTAACAGGAGGTGATGAGCAGTTCTTC.

This clonotype was observed a handful of times. The rearrangement joins TRBV20-1 to TRBJ2-1, with unresolved D. Trimming took off 6 bases at V and 9 bases at J, with 15 bases between the two ends. The CDR3 length is 12 residues. In germline, CDR1 is DFQATT, CDR2 SNEGSKA (reference sequence). CDR3 region: CSAALGYLEQFF. The CDR3 bases are TGCAGTGCCGCCCTGGGGTATCTTGAGCAGTTCTTC.

The V and J genes are TRBV18 and TRBJ1-6; TRBD1 might be the D (5 bases). CDR3 length equals 14 residues. The germline V gene encodes CDR1 KGHSH and CDR2 LQKENI. The V end was cut by 3 bases, the J end by 12 bases, with 15 bases between. Here the CDR3 DNA reads TGTGCCAGCTCACCTCTCGGCGGGGGAGGACCCCTCCACTTT. Protein: CASSPLGGGGPLHF.

This clonotype has more than one count but fewer than ten. The J gene is TRBJ1-1, the V gene TRBV21-1; the table calls TRBD1, which could not be checked here. TRBV21-1 counts as a pseudogene. The CDR3 length is 11 residues. The CDR3 bases are TGTGCCAGCAGACCACAGGGGGCCGCTTTCTTT. Amino acid sequence: CASRPQGAAFF.

V is TRBV12-3 or TRBV12-4 and J is TRBJ2-1, with D perhaps being TRBD1 or TRBD2 (6 bases each). Trimming pared 2 bases from V and 2 bases from J, leaving 16 bases between. This CDR3 has 17 residues. In DNA, the CDR3 is TGTGCCAGCAGTTTATCGGGGGCGGCTCTTCCCTACAATGAGCAGTTCTTC. Its translation: CASSLSGAALPYNEQFF.

This CDR3 reads CSVEESVAQYF. The CDR3 DNA reads as TGCAGCGTTGAAGAGAGCGTGGCCCAGTACTTC. This chain connects TRBV29-1 to TRBJ2-5; D not certain. Between the trimmed V and J ends, which lost 0 bases and 9 bases, there was a span of 8 bases. CDR1 and CDR2 (germline): SQVTM, ANQGSEA. CDR3 length: 11 amino acids.

Ten or more counts support this clonotype. This sequence joins TRBV6-1 and TRBJ2-5; D could derive from TRBD1 or TRBD2 (7 bases each). Looked up from germline, CDR1 is MNHNS and CDR2 is SASEGT. V was clipped by 7 bases and J by 1 base, with 16 bases between them. This CDR3 spans 15 amino acids. The CDR3 DNA follows: TGTGCCAGCACCTCAGGGGGGGTACGCCAAGAGACCCAGTACTTC. Residues: CASTSGGVRQETQYF.

This clonotype was seen many times. The chain combines TRBV12-3 or TRBV12-4 with TRBJ2-3, with D perhaps assigned TRBD1 or TRBD2 (5 bases each). Trimming removed 6 bases from V and 1 base from J, with 11 bases in between. The CDR3 extends over 14 amino acids. CDR3 sequence: CASRGVLGTDTQYF. As DNA, the CDR3 is TGTGCCAGCAGGGGGGTGTTGGGCACAGATACGCAGTATTTT.

This clonotype was seen at least ten times. This chain links TRBV7-2 with TRBJ1-2; D is unclear. The V and J ends lost 4 bases and 2 bases respectively, with 11 bases between them. Germline CDR1 and CDR2: SGHTA and FQGNSA. This CDR3 is built from 14 residues. The CDR3 sequence: CASSSANLNYGYTF. In nucleotides, the CDR3 is TGTGCCAGCAGCTCAGCCAACCTAAACTATGGCTACACCTTC.

In its sample, this clonotype was seen a few times. This rearrangement joins TRBV4-3 to TRBJ1-4; the D gene is possibly TRBD1 (5 bases). The germline V gene has CDR1 LGHNA and CDR2 YSLEER. CDR3 length: 16 residues. Deletions cut 0 bases from V and 5 bases from J, with 13 bases between. In DNA form, the CDR3 reads TGCGCCAGCAGCCAAGATTTGGAGGGACCCAATGAAAAACTGTTTTTT. This codes for CASSQDLEGPNEKLFF.

The chain uses TRBV20-1 and TRBJ2-1; 11 nucleotides align to TRBD2. CDR1 and CDR2 (germline): DFQATT, SNEGSKA (reference sequence). The CDR3 covers 15 residues. The ends lost 1 base at V and 7 bases at J; junction bases unmatched: 6. The CDR3 DNA reads as TGCAGTGCTAGAGTGGAGGCTAGCGGGAGGAATGAGCAGTTCTTC. It codes for CSARVEASGRNEQFF.

CDR3 region: CASSLVGGRVAYEQYF. CDR3 bases: TGTGCCAGCAGCTTAGTCGGCGGGAGGGTCGCCTACGAGCAGTACTTC. V and J are TRBV7-2 and TRBJ2-7; 9 bases are a match to TRBD2. In germline, CDR1 is SGHTA, CDR2 FQGNSA. This CDR3 region has 16 residues. V lost 1 base to trimming and J lost 2 bases; unmatched junction nucleotides: 6.

The chain joins TRBV7-2 to TRBJ1-1, with D tentatively TRBD1 (5 bases). This CDR3 is 16 amino acids long. CDR1 and CDR2 (germline): SGHTA, FQGNSA. The V and J ends lost 1 base and 1 base respectively, with 13 bases between them. As DNA, the CDR3 is TGTGCCAGCAGCTTAGAGGGGCCCCGGTCGAACACTGAAGCTTTCTTT. Translation gives CASSLEGPRSNTEAFF.

This clonotype came up a few times. The chain uses TRBV9 and TRBJ2-2; D is undetermined. The ends were cut back, 3 bases at V and 1 base at J, with 4 bases in the middle. The CDR3 runs to 13 residues. From germline, CDR1 is SGDLS and CDR2 YYNGEE. Here the CDR3 DNA reads TGTGCCAGCAGCGACCAGAACACCGGGGAGCTGTTTTTT. Encoded protein: CASSDQNTGELFF.

The chain joins TRBV20-1 to TRBJ2-1; TRBD2 aligns across 11 bases. Looked up from germline, CDR1 is DFQATT and CDR2 is SNEGSKA (reference sequence). The CDR3 runs 16 residues. The V and J ends lost 1 base and 7 bases, in that order; junction bases with no gene match: 9. CDR3 loop: CSARVNSGRGRNEQFF. In nucleotides, the CDR3 is TGCAGTGCTAGAGTAAATAGCGGGAGGGGGCGGAATGAGCAGTTCTTC.

The chain employs TRBV7-8 and TRBJ2-3; D is uncertain. This CDR3 spans 12 amino acids. Trimming cost V 3 bases and J 5 bases, with 6 bases left between them. Germline V gives CDR1 SGHVS, CDR2 FQNEAQ. The chain's CDR3 is CASSFRQDTQYF. The CDR3 nucleotides read TGTGCCAGCAGCTTCCGACAAGATACGCAGTATTTT.